A selection of T cell receptor beta chains follows, all from one sample in a study of regulatory T cells in long-lasting Graves disease. TCRdb ran MiXCR on the multiplex PCR reads and lists one entry per CDR3 protein. The repertoire holds about 420,000 distinct CDR3 sequences, about a sixth seen once, with about 23% in the top ten. The sample was also linked to a second study, of T cells in Graves' hyperthyroidism and ophthalmopathy.

The sample in question was peripheral blood mononuclear cells (PBMCs), obtained at new diagnosis, from a patient treated with antithyroid drugs. These receptors came from a woman aged 18-35 years with Graves disease. Both conserved end residues are trimmed from each CDR3.

V	J	CDR3
TRBV7-9	TRBJ2-5	ASSLAAGERTQY
TRBV20-1	TRBJ2-1	SAILPRGSYNEQF
TRBV7-7	TRBJ2-5	ASSLGPQGTETQY
TRBV20-1	TRBJ2-7	SPGAGDRVPYEQY
TRBV27	TRBJ2-1	ASRGTGGKVEF
TRBV28	TRBJ2-5	ASRPGQGRETQY
TRBV28	TRBJ2-5	ASSFDSQETQY
TRBV3-1	TRBJ2-5	ASSQLSREGLAETQY
TRBV12-3/TRBV12-4	TRBJ2-3	ASSLRDRVGVTDTQY
TRBV7-9	TRBJ2-5	ASSLVYRTSGRAGEETQY
TRBV19	TRBJ2-4	ASTRDRGYIQY
TRBV6-1	TRBJ2-7	ASELAGGPNEQY
TRBV7-6	TRBJ2-5	ASSLGQTPGTQY
TRBV5-4	TRBJ2-5	ASSATGTGGETQY
TRBV7-9	TRBJ1-1	ASSSRDRNTEAF
TRBV19	TRBJ2-7	ASSIGTSGSPYEQY
TRBV20-1	TRBJ1-6	SARDRYQPTSSYNSPLH
TRBV19	TRBJ1-5	ASSRTGGSQPQH
TRBV20-1	TRBJ2-3	SAHLAGITDTQY
TRBV12-3/TRBV12-4	TRBJ2-3	ASTLKGRASGSPADTQY
TRBV20-1	TRBJ2-5	SARDRPGLAGGVGETQY
TRBV4-3	TRBJ2-3	ASSQGGSGTTDTQY
TRBV9	TRBJ2-5	ASSVMDKETQY
TRBV20-1	TRBJ2-5	SARDMSGSEETQY
TRBV7-2	TRBJ2-1	ASSLATGTYNEQF
TRBV9	TRBJ2-7	ASSPSPGDYEQY
TRBV12-3/TRBV12-4	TRBJ2-6	ASSKTQGFSGANVLT
TRBV20-1	TRBJ1-1	SARDGMNTEAF
TRBV20-1	TRBJ1-2	SARDLGKVPYT
TRBV20-1	TRBJ1-1	SAPRGRRGRTEAF
TRBV19	TRBJ2-7	ASSIQSSYEQY
TRBV25-1	TRBJ1-1	ASSDPQGAGTEAF
TRBV7-2	TRBJ2-3	ASSPNFSGLAGAGGGSDTQY
TRBV5-4	TRBJ2-1	ASSALADNEQF
TRBV7-8	TRBJ1-5	ASSLAYRSNQPQH
TRBV20-1	TRBJ1-4	SASRDAGNEKLF
TRBV6-2/TRBV6-3	TRBJ2-1	ASRRGTSGRYYNEQF
TRBV24-1	TRBJ2-1	ATSDSGLASSYNEQF
TRBV6-1	TRBJ1-6	ASSKGARNSPLH
TRBV5-6	TRBJ2-1	ASSGGLAGGTYNEQF
TRBV30	TRBJ2-2	AWMDVAGTGDTGELF
TRBV5-1	TRBJ2-7	ASSSQGAPSYEQY